These 30 T cell receptor delta chains originate from one sample sequenced in a study of γδ T cells in repeated Plasmodium falciparum infection. TCRdb reprocessed the multiplex PCR reads using CATT. The table has roughly 86,000 delta-chain clones, almost 1.5% seen once. Flow sorting of PBMC yielded separate Vgamma9/Vdelta2+ and Vdelta2-negative gammadelta T cell populations for bulk repertoire analysis. The specimen sequenced was gamma-delta T cells from blood. The receptors originated from a pool of human donors (malaria-infected and uninfected, not separated).

Turning to this clone: Translating this DNA gives a protein that differs at residue 8 from the TCRdb one, which belongs to a much larger clone; a read error is likely, and the protein shown is this translation. The chain couples TRDV1 to TRDJ1, with TRDD3 matching 7 bases. The J gene comes from matching the DNA to germline here; TCRdb lacks it. V lost 4 bases to trimming and J lost 1 base; unmatched junction nucleotides: 27. The CDR3 extends over 22 amino acids. Germline V gene data show CDR1 as TSWWSYY and CDR2 as QGS. The CDR3 bases are TGTGCTCTTGGGGCCCATAAAGCTTCCCTACGTACTGGGGCAAGGGGCACCGATAAACTCATCTTT. This codes for CALGAHKASLRTGARGTDKLIF.

This clone showed up just a few times. TCRdb records a much larger clone's protein for this DNA, with a difference at residue 4 that likely arises from a read error; the protein given is the translation of the DNA. The chain is built from TRDV2 and TRDJ1; D is possibly TRDD2 (5 bases). TCRdb gives no J gene; it was assigned here by matching the DNA to germline. Germline-derived CDR1 and CDR2 are GEAIGNYY and EKD. CDR3 size: 14 residues. CDR3 loop: CACNTFWHTDKLIF. DNA of the CDR3: TGTGCCTGTAACACCTTCTGGCACACCGATAAACTCATCTTT.

Remarks on this clone: A far larger clone is just one base off, so this is likely a read error. This specimen includes other DNA sequences encoding the same CDR3. The chain couples TRDV1 to TRDJ1, with D unresolved. Assignment of the J gene here rests on matching the DNA to germline, because TCRdb gives none. CDR1 and CDR2 (germline): TSWWSYY, QGS. The V gene lost 4 bases and the J gene lost 5 bases, with 17 bases spanning the gap. CDR3 length equals 15 residues. CDR3: CALGGDPDPADKLIF. For the CDR3, the DNA is TGTGCTCTTGGGGGGGACCCCGATCCTGCTGATAAACTCATCTTT.

This clone was seen a handful of times. This likely came from a read error, as a far larger clone is one base away. The sample has other DNA sequences that encode this CDR3 too. CDR3: CALGGDPDPADKLIF. In DNA form, the CDR3 reads TGTGCTCTTGGGGGGGACCCCGATCCGGCCGATAAACTCATCTTT. This rearrangement joins TRDV1 to TRDJ1; unclear D gene. Matching the DNA to germline supplied the J gene, which TCRdb does not give. V dropped 4 bases and J dropped 3 bases, with 15 bases sitting between them. The CDR3 length is 15 residues. Looked up from germline, CDR1 is TSWWSYY and CDR2 is QGS.

Points on this clone: The protein TCRdb lists belongs to a much larger clone and differs from this DNA's translation at residue 8, which points to a read error; the protein shown is made from the DNA. The chain links TRDV2 to TRDJ1; D is unresolved. CDR1 is GEAIGNYY and CDR2 is EKD in the germline V gene. CDR3 length: 15 residues. V was clipped by 0 bases and J by 0 bases, with 10 bases between them. The CDR3: CACDTGSWYTDKLIF. CDR3 DNA: TGTGCCTGTGACACCGGATCCTGGTACACCGATAAACTCATCTTT.

In this sample, this clone turned up many times. Just one base apart from a much larger clone, this may be a read error. The sample has other DNA sequences that encode this CDR3 too. The chain couples TRDV1 to TRDJ1, with D perhaps matching TRDD2 or TRDD3 (5 bases each). The CDR3 covers 22 residues. Trimming took off 2 bases at V and 2 bases at J, with 33 bases between the two ends. The germline V gene encodes CDR1 TSWWSYY and CDR2 QGS. CDR3 protein: CALGESLLDLLHGDVGTDKLIF. CDR3 nucleotides: TGTGCTCTTGGGGAAAGTCTACTTGACCTACTCCATGGGGACGTGGGGACCGATAAACTCATCTTT.

As for this clone: The mismatch at residue 15 between this DNA's translation and the TCRdb protein of a much larger clone likely reflects a read error; the protein shown is translated from the DNA. The chain joins TRDV1 to TRDJ1; the match to TRDD3 covers 13 bases. Trimming cost V 1 base and J 10 bases; bases outside gene matches: 15. Germline V gives CDR1 TSWWSYY, CDR2 QGS. CDR3 length: 18 amino acids. CDR3 coding DNA: TGTGCTCTTGGGGAACCTTCCTGGTACTGGGGGATACGGATGACACTCATCTTT. This encodes CALGEPSWYWGIRMTLIF.

There are a few counts of this clone. A read error is possible here, since a much larger clone lies one base away. The V gene is TRDV1, the J gene TRDJ1; D perhaps matches TRDD3 (5 bases). TCRdb records no J gene; here it was assigned by comparing the DNA to germline. This CDR3 contains 15 residues. Germline values: CDR1 TSWWSYY, CDR2 QGS. In nucleotides, the CDR3 is TGTGCTCTCGGGGAAGCCTCCTCTTACACCGATAAACTCATCTTT. Translating gives CALGEASSYTDKLIF.

This clone turned up a few times. The amino acid sequence in TCRdb belongs to a much larger clone and departs from this DNA's translation at residues 4 and 12, likely a sequencing read error; the sequence shown is translated from the DNA. This chain links TRDV2 with TRDJ1, with D possibly TRDD3 on 6 matching bases. The germline V gene has CDR1 GEAIGNYY and CDR2 EKD. CDR3 length equals 14 residues. In nucleotides, the CDR3 is TGTGCCTGTGGCCCCTTGGGGGCTATCGATAAACCCATCTTT. It specifies CACGPLGAIDKPIF.

Regarding this clone: TCRdb's entry gives the protein of a much larger clone, which mismatches this DNA's translation at residue 3, likely from a read error; the protein reported here is translated from the DNA. J is TRDJ1 and V is TRAV38-2/DV8, with D possibly matching TRDD2 (5 bases). The J gene was not available in TCRdb and was assigned here by matching the DNA to germline segments. The CDR3 has 17 amino acids. The germline gives CDR1 TSESDYY, CDR2 QEAYKQQN. The chain's CDR3 is CAHRTHPTAPYTDKLIF. CDR3 bases: TGTGCTCATAGGACCCACCCTACGGCCCCCTACACCGATAAACTCATCTTT.

This clone was recorded a few times. The protein TCRdb lists belongs to a much larger clone and differs from this DNA's translation at residue 8, which points to a read error; the protein shown is made from the DNA. The rearrangement links TRDV2 to TRDJ3; tentative D call: TRDD3 (5 bases). Because TCRdb records no J gene, it was assigned here through a match of the DNA to germline. Trimming removed 0 bases from V and 0 bases from J, with 14 bases in between. CDR3 length: 19 amino acids. Looked up from germline, CDR1 is GEAIGNYY and CDR2 is EKD. The CDR3 sequence is CACDTVLRGLSWDTRQMFF. The DNA for the CDR3 is TGTGCCTGTGACACCGTTCTGAGGGGACTCTCCTGGGACACCCGACAGATGTTTTTC.

This clone has a handful of counts. The protein held in TCRdb is that of a much larger clone and does not match this DNA's translation at residue 6, likely because of a read error; the protein shown is translated from the DNA. This chain uses TRDV2 with TRDJ1; the match to TRDD3 covers 10 bases. As TCRdb names no J gene, one was assigned here on the basis of a DNA match to germline. CDR1 is GEAIGNYY, CDR2 EKD, per germline. The trim removed 5 bases at V and 1 base at J, leaving 30 bases unmatched. The CDR3 totals 23 residues. CDR3 region: CACGKRFLMRGIRSRGCTDKLIF. The CDR3 DNA sequence: TGTGCCTGTGGCAAACGCTTCCTAATGAGGGGGATACGCTCCCGGGGTTGCACCGATAAACTCATCTTT.

This clone was counted only a few times. A much larger clone differs from this one at a single base, so this may be a read error. The V call is TRDV1, the J call TRDJ1, with unresolved D. TCRdb leaves out the J gene; it was filled in here by matching the DNA to germline. Trimming pared 3 bases from V and 0 bases from J, leaving 32 bases between. Germline V lookup: CDR1 TSWWSYY, CDR2 QGS. The CDR3 is 22 amino acids. The CDR3, as DNA: TGTGCTCTTGGGGAGATCTACCCCGACACTCATTTTTATTTCAAGTACACCGATAAACTCATCTTT. Its protein product is CALGEIYPDTHFYFKYTDKLIF.

This clone was picked up a small number of times. The TCRdb protein, from a much larger clone, departs from this DNA's translation at residue 10, likely by read error; the protein shown derives from the DNA. V gene TRDV1 combines with J gene TRDJ1, with 9 bases lining up with TRDD3. The CDR3 loop spans 25 amino acids. Germline assignment: CDR1 TSWWSYY and CDR2 QGS. V gave up 5 bases and J gave up 0 bases; unmatched junction bases: 34. CDR3 amino acids: CALGLLTFQYTGGLTFIMYTDKLIF. CDR3 DNA sequence: TGTGCTCTTGGGTTACTTACCTTCCAATATACTGGGGGACTTACCTTCATTATGTACACCGATAAACTCATCTTT.

This clone was detected only a few times. For this DNA, TCRdb reports the protein of a much larger clone, which diverges at residue 14, most likely from a read error; the protein presented here is translated directly from the DNA. J is TRDJ3 and V is TRDV2, with 8 bases matching TRDD3. Here the J gene was assigned by germline matching of the DNA, as TCRdb has none. Germline CDR1 is GEAIGNYY and CDR2 is EKD. The CDR3 is made up of 20 amino acids. The chain's CDR3 is CACDTGDWGESSWYTRQMFF. DNA of the CDR3: TGTGCCTGTGACACCGGCGACTGGGGGGAAAGCTCCTGGTACACCCGACAGATGTTTTTC.

In this sample, this clone turned up many times. One end of the junction varies from germline; a read error may be responsible. V usage is TRDV1 and J usage is TRDJ1, with 8 bases matching TRDD3. Germline CDR1 and CDR2: TSWWSYY and QGS. CDR3 length equals 19 residues. The CDR3 nucleotides are TGTGCTCTTGGGGCCGTCTCTTCGTACCGCCTCTGGGGGACCGGTAAACTCATCTTT. Translating it yields CALGAVSSYRLWGTGKLIF.

This clone was seen more than once but under ten times. TCRdb pairs this DNA with a much larger clone's protein that differs at residue 15, likely a read error; the protein shown was translated from the DNA. The rearrangement joins TRDV1 to TRDJ1, with 12 bases lining up with TRDD3. The J gene, missing from TCRdb, was assigned here through DNA to germline matching. V lost 1 base to trimming and J lost 3 bases; unmatched junction nucleotides: 18. Germline CDR1 and CDR2: TSWWSYY and QGS. The CDR3 runs to 21 residues. Written as DNA, the CDR3 is TGTGCTCTTGGGGAACGCGTTCCCGTACTGGGGGATACCAGTGGTCCCGATAAACTCATCTTT. As protein: CALGERVPVLGDTSGPDKLIF.

This clone came up many times. This chain connects TRDV1 to TRDJ1; 10 bases are shared with TRDD3. V was clipped by 4 bases and J by 11 bases; unmatched bases: 58. Germline CDR1 reads TSWWSYY; CDR2 reads QGS. The CDR3 length is 30 residues. The CDR3: CALGGHPFPFRYDYYQLYLLGDPSPPRLIF. Written as DNA, the CDR3 is TGTGCTCTTGGGGGACATCCTTTCCCTTTCCGTTACGACTATTACCAATTATATTTACTGGGGGATCCATCTCCTCCGCGGCTCATCTTT.

This clone was found a few times. The amino acid sequence in TCRdb belongs to a much larger clone and departs from this DNA's translation at residue 3, likely a sequencing read error; the sequence shown is translated from the DNA. The chain joins TRDV2 to TRDJ1; 7 bases line up with TRDD3. The J gene, absent from TCRdb, was called here by matching the DNA to germline. The CDR3 contains 14 residues. CDR1 is GEAIGNYY and CDR2 is EKD in the germline V gene. In nucleotides, the CDR3 is TGTGCCTATGACCCTATTACTGGGGCCGATAAACTCATCTTT. Translation: CAYDPITGADKLIF.

A few counts support this clone. TCRdb lists the protein of a much larger clone for this DNA, which differs at residue 4, so this is likely a read error; the protein given here is translated from the DNA itself. This chain joins TRDV2 and TRDJ1, with 13 bases that match TRDD3. The J gene comes from matching the DNA to germline here; TCRdb lacks it. The CDR3 length is 17 residues. J was trimmed by 0 bases and V by 5 bases; bases with no gene match: 8. CDR1 and CDR2 from the germline V gene are GEAIGNYY and EKD. The CDR3 reads CACVSLLGDTYTDKLIF. In DNA, the CDR3 is TGTGCCTGTGTCTCATTACTGGGGGATACGTACACCGATAAACTCATCTTT.

This clone came up many times. Other DNA sequences in the same sample also yield this CDR3. This sequence joins TRDV2 and TRDJ1; 9 bases are a match to TRDD3. CDR1 is GEAIGNYY, CDR2 EKD, per germline. Trimming at V came to 3 bases and at J to 0 bases, leaving 10 bases not matched to a gene. CDR3 length: 17 residues. Written as DNA, the CDR3 is TGTGCCTGTGACCGACTGGGGGAAAGACCGTACACCGATAAACTCATCTTT. Its translation is CACDRLGERPYTDKLIF.

Remarks on this clone: The protein given by TCRdb reflects a much larger clone and differs at residue 16 from this DNA's translation, likely from a read error; the protein shown is the DNA's translation. V gene TRDV2 combines with J gene TRDJ1; 7 positions agree with TRDD3. CDR3 length: 19 amino acids. CDR1 GEAIGNYY and CDR2 EKD come from the germline V gene. CDR3 bases: TGTGCCTGTGACACCGTAGGGCTGGGGGCACATTCTTACACCGATGAACTCATCTTT. It specifies CACDTVGLGAHSYTDELIF.

Concerning this clone: This sequence is one base from a far larger clone and is likely a read error. This sample also contains other DNA sequences that code for the same CDR3. The chain has TRDV2 and TRDJ1; 10 nucleotides align to TRDD3. Matching the DNA to germline supplied the J gene, which TCRdb does not give. The CDR3 totals 14 residues. Germline V gene data show CDR1 as GEAIGNYY and CDR2 as EKD. CDR3 sequence reads: CACDGGYGSDKLIF. The CDR3 coding sequence is TGTGCCTGTGACGGGGGATACGGGTCCGACAAACTCATCTTT.

Concerning this clone itself: The amino acid sequence in TCRdb belongs to a much larger clone and departs from this DNA's translation at residue 5, likely a sequencing read error; the sequence shown is translated from the DNA. The chain uses TRDV1 and TRDJ1; 9 positions match TRDD3. The J gene, missing from TCRdb, was assigned here through DNA to germline matching. The V and J ends lost 4 bases and 1 base, in that order; junction bases with no gene match: 25. Germline lookup yields CDR1 TSWWSYY and CDR2 QGS. The CDR3 is 22 amino acids. In nucleotides, the CDR3 is TGTGCTCTTGGGGGACCGGCCTTCCCTGACCGTACTGGGGGACCCTTCACCGATAAACTCATCTTT. It yields the protein CALGGPAFPDRTGGPFTDKLIF.

This clone was detected a few times. The amino acid sequence in TCRdb belongs to a much larger clone and departs from this DNA's translation at residue 15, likely a sequencing read error; the sequence shown is translated from the DNA. The CDR3 DNA reads TGTGCTCTTGGGGAACGCCGCCCCATGGACTGGGGGATACGCCTCGGCTGGGACACCCGACAGATGTTTTTC. Its protein is CALGERRPMDWGIRLGWDTRQMFF. The chain carries TRDV1 and TRDJ3, with 13 bases lining up with TRDD3. The J gene was missing in TCRdb and was found by matching the end of the DNA to germline. Germline-derived CDR1 and CDR2 are TSWWSYY and QGS. The CDR3 runs 24 residues. V was pared by 1 base and J by 3 bases, with 18 bases of the junction left unmatched.

This clone was picked up many times. V is TRDV3 and J is TRDJ1; 10 bases agree with TRDD3. Germline V gene lookup returns CDR1 TVYSNPD and CDR2 GDNSRS (reference sequence). This CDR3 comprises 28 residues. The V gene end was trimmed by 1 base and the J gene end by 4 bases; junction bases not matched to a gene: 48. This chain's CDR3 is CAFTPGWVRGIRTVLQNLQSTGVDKLIF. CDR3 nucleotides: TGTGCCTTTACCCCGGGGTGGGTCCGGGGGATACGCACAGTGCTACAAAACCTACAGAGCACCGGTGTCGATAAACTCATCTTT.

Details on this clone: This DNA's translation differs at residue 13 from TCRdb's protein, which comes from a much larger clone; a read error is likely, and the protein shown is translated from the DNA. The chain uses TRDV1 and TRDJ1; 11 bases line up with TRDD3. The germline CDR1 and CDR2 sequences are TSWWSYY and QGS. Germline trimming cut 1 base from V and 1 base from J; bases unmatched to any gene: 11. This CDR3 spans 19 amino acids. CDR3 protein: CALGEPLAGGYPSTDKLIF. CDR3 DNA sequence: TGTGCTCTTGGGGAACCGCTAGCTGGGGGATACCCTAGCACCGATAAACTCATCTTT.

Only a few counts were recorded for this clone. Since a far larger clone is one base different, this is likely a read error. This sample also contains other DNA sequences that code for the same CDR3. The V call is TRDV2, the J call TRDJ1; D gene ambiguous. The CDR3 totals 15 residues. CDR1 and CDR2 from the germline V gene are GEAIGNYY and EKD. Deletions cut 1 base from V and 0 bases from J, with 11 bases between. In DNA, the CDR3 is TGTGCCTGTGACACTGTCGAGGCGCACACCGATAAACTCATCTTT. As protein: CACDTVEAHTDKLIF.

This clone is labeled medium-sized (0.01 to 0.1%). This CDR3 is also generated by other DNA sequences in the sample. The rearrangement uses TRDV2 and TRDJ1; no clear D gene. V was shortened by 1 base and J by 1 base, with 15 bases between the two germline ends. CDR3 length equals 16 residues. CDR1 and CDR2 from the germline V gene are GEAIGNYY and EKD. In nucleotides, the CDR3 is TGTGCCTGTGACACAGGCGAAGGACCCACCACCGATAAACTCATCTTT. This gives the protein CACDTGEGPTTDKLIF.

This clone was seen more than once but under ten times. TCRdb has a much larger clone's protein, which differs at residue 17 from the translation of this DNA, likely because of a read error; what is shown is the protein translated from the DNA. The rearrangement joins TRDV1 to TRDJ1; TRDD3 aligns across 12 bases. TCRdb gives no J gene; it was assigned here by matching the DNA to germline. Germline lookup yields CDR1 TSWWSYY and CDR2 QGS. This CDR3 region has 25 residues. J was trimmed by 0 bases and V by 2 bases; bases with no gene match: 28. CDR3 nucleotide sequence: TGTGCTCTTGGGGAAATTCCCCCCTTGAGTTGGGTACTGGGGGATACCACCTACAACACCGATAAACTCATCTTT. Translated, it gives CALGEIPPLSWVLGDTTYNTDKLIF.